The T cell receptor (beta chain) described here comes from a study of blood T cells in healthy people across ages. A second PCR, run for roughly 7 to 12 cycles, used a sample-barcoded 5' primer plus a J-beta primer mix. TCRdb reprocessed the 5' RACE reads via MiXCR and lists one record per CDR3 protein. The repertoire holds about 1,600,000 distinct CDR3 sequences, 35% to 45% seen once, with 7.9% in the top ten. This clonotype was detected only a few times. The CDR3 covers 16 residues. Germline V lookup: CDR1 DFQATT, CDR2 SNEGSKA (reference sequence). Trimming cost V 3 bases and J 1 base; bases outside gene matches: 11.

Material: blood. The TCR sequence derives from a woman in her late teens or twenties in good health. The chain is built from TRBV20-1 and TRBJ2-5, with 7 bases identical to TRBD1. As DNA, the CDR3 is TGCAGTGCTAGGGCCCACCCGGGACAGACCCAAGAGACCCAGTACTTC. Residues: CSARAHPGQTQETQYF.